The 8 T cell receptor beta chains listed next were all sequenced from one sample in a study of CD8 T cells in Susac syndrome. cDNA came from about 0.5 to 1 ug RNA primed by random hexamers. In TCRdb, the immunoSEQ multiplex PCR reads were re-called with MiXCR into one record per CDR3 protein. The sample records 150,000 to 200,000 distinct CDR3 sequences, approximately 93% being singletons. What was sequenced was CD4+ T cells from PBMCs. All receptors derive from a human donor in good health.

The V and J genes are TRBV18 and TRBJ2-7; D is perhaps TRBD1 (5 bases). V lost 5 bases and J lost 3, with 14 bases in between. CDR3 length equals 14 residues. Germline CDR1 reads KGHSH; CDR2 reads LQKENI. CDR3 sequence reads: CASSSPTDLYEQYF. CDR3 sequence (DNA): TGTGCCAGCTCAAGTCCGACAGACCTCTACGAGCAGTACTTC.

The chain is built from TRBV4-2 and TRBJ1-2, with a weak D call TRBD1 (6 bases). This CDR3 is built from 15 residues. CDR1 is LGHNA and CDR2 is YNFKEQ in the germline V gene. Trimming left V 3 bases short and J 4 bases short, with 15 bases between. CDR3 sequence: CASSQYRAQAYGYTF. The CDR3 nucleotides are TGTGCCAGCAGCCAGTACAGGGCGCAAGCCTATGGCTACACCTTC.

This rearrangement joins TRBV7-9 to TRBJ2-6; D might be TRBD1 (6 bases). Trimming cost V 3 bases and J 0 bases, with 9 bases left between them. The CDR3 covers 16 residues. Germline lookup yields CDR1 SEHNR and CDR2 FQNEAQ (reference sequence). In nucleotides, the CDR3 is TGTGCCAGCAGCTTGATGGGACACTCTGGGGCCAACGTCCTGACTTTC. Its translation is CASSLMGHSGANVLTF.

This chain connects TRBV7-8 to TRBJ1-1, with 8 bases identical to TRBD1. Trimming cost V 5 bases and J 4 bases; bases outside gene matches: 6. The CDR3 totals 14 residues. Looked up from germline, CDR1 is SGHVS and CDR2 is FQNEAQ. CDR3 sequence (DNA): TGTGCCAGCAGCCCACAGGGGGGGAGCACTGAAGCTTTCTTT. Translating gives CASSPQGGSTEAFF.

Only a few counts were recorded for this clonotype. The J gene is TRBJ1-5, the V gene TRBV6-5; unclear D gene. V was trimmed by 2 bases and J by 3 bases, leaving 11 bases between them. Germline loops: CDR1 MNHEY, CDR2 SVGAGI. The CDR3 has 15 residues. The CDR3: CASSYGNSPNQPQHF. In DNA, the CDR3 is TGTGCCAGCAGTTACGGAAATTCCCCCAATCAGCCCCAGCATTTT.

In nucleotides, the CDR3 is TGTGCCAGCAGCTTAGTTGGGCCGCCAATTACCTACGAGCAGTACGTC. Translated, it gives CASSLVGPPITYEQYV. The V gene is TRBV7-9, the J gene TRBJ2-7, with D hard to call. V was trimmed by 1 base and J by 2 bases, leaving 15 bases between them. In germline, CDR1 is SEHNR, CDR2 FQNEAQ (reference sequence). The CDR3 has 16 amino acids.

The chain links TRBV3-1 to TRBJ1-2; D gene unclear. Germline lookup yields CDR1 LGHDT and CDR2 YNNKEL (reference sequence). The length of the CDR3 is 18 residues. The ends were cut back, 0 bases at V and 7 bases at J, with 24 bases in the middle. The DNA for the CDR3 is TGTGCCAGCAGCCAAGATCGCGGTTCGGGTTCTTGGCTGAGTGGCTACACCTTC. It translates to CASSQDRGSGSWLSGYTF.

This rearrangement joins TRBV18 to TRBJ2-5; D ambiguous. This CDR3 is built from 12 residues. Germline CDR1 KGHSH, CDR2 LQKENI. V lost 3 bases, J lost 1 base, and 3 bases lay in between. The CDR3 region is CASSPVQETQYF. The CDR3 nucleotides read TGTGCCAGCTCACCCGTCCAAGAGACCCAGTACTTC.